Included here is one T cell receptor (beta chain) sequence, with context. Only one count was recorded for this clone. What this receptor recognizes is not known. One base away there is no much larger clone; base qualities are not given. The sample originates from a study of cytomegalovirus exposure and HLA in healthy donors (dated by TCRdb to the late 2010s). In terms of the full investigation: In an earlier analysis of roughly 500 of the donors, approximately 260 Gb of sequence data and 90 million to 120 million unique TCR beta sequences from 180 million or so T cells were reported. Around 300 gigabases of sequencing data and 80 million or so unique TCR sequences were included in an early release covering under 650 HLA-typed donors. The genetic ancestry cluster associated with self-reported Caucasian donors included about 84% of the approximately 400 genotyped donors. The study was designed to test whether signatures of past pathogen exposure could be identified by cataloging public T cell receptors. The T cell repertoires of about 700 subjects were profiled by immunosequencing and related to cytomegalovirus serostatus. A separate validation cohort of roughly 120 different subjects was used in addition to the approximately 610-subject first cohort. To predict cytomegalovirus infection status, the study combined high-throughput TCR immunosequencing, statistical association of individual TCRs with disease status, and machine learning. To study patterns of TCR occurrence, a later analysis re-analyzed previously published TCR beta repertoires from several hundred donors and added high-resolution HLA genotyping. Rather than using new phenotypic data, the later analysis identified candidate immune exposures from TCR beta sequences and from how often those sequences occurred across donors. An earlier analysis of 587 of the donors used high-throughput TCR beta sequencing to judge whether each TCR beta V gene segment behaved as functional or pseudogenic. Donor age, sex, ethnicity and CMV serostatus were compiled together with the repertoire data. A later genetic analysis used genome-wide SNP genotypes for about three fifths of the 666 donors, treating that subset as a discovery cohort. Every discovery cohort repertoire had been produced on one sequencing platform. Class I and class II HLA loci were covered by the typing at four-digit resolution. Typing coverage varied by locus: 629-630 donors for A, B, C, DRB1 and DQB1; roughly 520 for DQA1; around 610 for DPA1; 400 to 480 for DPB1. Several DR-DQ haplotypes were handled as single units for association and clustering, since linkage in the cohort was strong. Among around 400 genotyped donors of the cohort, an average of 235,054 unique TCR beta nucleotide sequences were sequenced per donor, around 18% of them non-productive.

On the study overall, not on this receptor specifically: Because some donors lacked HLA typing at each locus, the association tests relied only on the typed subset. In an earlier analysis of approximately 600 of the donors, most TCR beta V segments were observed in productive rearrangements about 90% or about 30% of the time, broadly matching IMGT annotations. A later analysis found that HLA-associated TCR beta chains were more clonally expanded and had lower generation probabilities than equally common non-associated chains. A further reported finding was that TCR beta sequences accurately predicted the HLA-A and HLA-B alleles for most subjects in the first cohort. Presence/absence analyses assumed roughly uniform sequencing depth across donors, an assumption that may not hold. According to a later analysis, TCR association rates differed among HLA loci, with DRB1 alleles showing the most associated TCRs and HLA-C alleles showing the fewest. In a later analysis, most CMV-associated TCR beta chains were found to appear HLA-restricted, with HLA associations seemingly driven largely by CMV exposure. The 87-base-pair reads could not distinguish some IMGT-functional V segments, including TRBV6-2 and TRBV6-3, so those segments were excluded. In a later analysis, some 17,000 TCR beta sequences were associated with specific HLA alleles at a false discovery rate of 0.05. In vitro tests confirmed that a few of the cytomegalovirus-associated TCR beta chains recognize cytomegalovirus antigens. When HLA alleles, especially DR and DQ, strongly co-occurred, attributing TCR associations to individual alleles was difficult. A later genetic analysis reported fewer N-insertions in productive TCRs among donors in an Asian-associated ancestry cluster than the roughly 700-donor mean. The classifier was reported to diagnose cytomegalovirus status with high specificity and sensitivity in both the original and validation cohorts. A total of roughly 160 TCR beta chains were listed by the study as associated with cytomegalovirus. A cluster of highly shared sequence variants was judged likely to be a technical artifact of the sequencing pipeline. In this cohort, only TCR beta chains were sequenced, and detectable features were limited by the absence of alpha or paired-chain data. A later genetic analysis associated a missense DCLRE1C variant with V-gene and J-gene trimming of TCR beta chains, and an independent cohort replicated the association. In a later analysis, several top co-occurrence clusters were reported to appear linked to parvovirus B19, influenza, CMV and Epstein-Barr virus. The only immune exposure information available for the cohort was CMV serostatus. Most TCR sequences were seen in very few donors, while some public TCRs were found in many individuals. The authors suggested that the approach could potentially be generalized to other disease states and immunological phenotypes. Correlated functional status among segregating V segments might be attributable to linkage disequilibrium, but an unknown experimental factor could not be ruled out. Around 16 rarely observed V segments, including chromosome 9 orphons, were excluded from the earlier analysis of 550 to 700 of the donors because counts were too low.

In total, approximately 610 healthy bone marrow donors made up the cohort. At the time of sampling, every cohort member was nominally healthy, though immune exposures that went unrecorded were likely present. Of the 700 or so cohort members, around 290 had a positive CMV serostatus and approximately 370 had a negative one, while no CMV serostatus was recorded for the donor. A peripheral blood sample was provided by each donor, and peripheral blood mononuclear cells were used for TCR beta sequencing. Genomic DNA extraction from the blood cell samples was performed with the Qiagen DNeasy Blood Extraction Kit. The library was built by means of the immunoSEQ multiplex PCR assay. For the multiplex PCR, a mixture combining 60 forward primers for TCR Vbeta segments and 13 reverse primers for TCR Jbeta segments was used. Amplification of the CDR3 region of rearranged TCR beta genes was performed with a multiplex PCR assay on genomic DNA. Amplified TCR beta libraries were sequenced as 87-base-pair reads on the Illumina HiSeq System. The study's own analysis went as follows. Across the 666 repertoires, a later analysis counted tens of millions of unique TCR beta chains, around 10 million of which were shared by at least two donors. Raw reads were error-corrected and collapsed into unique sequences with a nearest-neighbor algorithm that merged closely related sequences to remove PCR and sequencing errors. CDR3 sequences were aligned to IMGT reference sequences to assign V, D and J gene segments. For a sequence to be retained, a match of at least six nucleotides was required to both a V gene segment and a J gene segment. A rearrangement counted as productive if the CDR3 had no stop codons and remained in frame with V and J, and every other rearrangement counted as non-productive. CDR3 was defined according to IMGT convention as the region running from the second conserved V-encoded cysteine to the conserved J-encoded phenylalanine. In an earlier analysis of around 640 of the donors, sequences lacking an unambiguous match to a single V gene segment were excluded. In an earlier analysis of approximately 550 of the donors, V segments were called functional above 56.7% productive rearrangements and were called segregating when the between-donor standard deviation exceeded 5%. A statistical classification framework was developed to diagnose cytomegalovirus status using the catalog of TCR beta chain sequences. A later analysis assigned V and J genes by comparing TCR nucleotide sequences with IMGT/GENE-DB human TR gene sequences. Using the TCRdist pipeline, a later analysis assigned CDR3 sequences along with most-parsimonious VDJ recombination scenarios. In a later analysis, each TCR beta chain was defined by its CDR3 amino acid sequence together with its V-gene family, and reads without a unique V-gene family were excluded. As a way to deal with suspected cross-contamination and a sequencing artifact, a later analysis dropped approximately 570 nucleotide sequences that were highly shared and had low generation probability. In a later analysis, a clonal expansion index for each public chain was calculated from normalized within-repertoire ranks of inferred template counts. In a later analysis, generation probabilities were computed with a VDJ recombination model fitted to out-of-frame rearrangements, and the resulting probabilities were checked against IGoR. Hypergeometric tests were used in a later analysis to score TCR-TCR, TCR-HLA and TCR-CMV co-occurrence, with a repertoire-size bias correction applied to the TCR pairs. False discovery rates were estimated in a later analysis by permuting HLA or CMV assignments 20 times. In a later analysis, co-occurring TCRs were grouped with DBSCAN, and TCRdist sequence similarity was added when clustering was performed within HLA-allele-positive subsets. Repertoires with fewer than 30,000 or more than 120,000 public chains, plus five repertoires with anomalous nucleotide sharing, were excluded from co-occurrence clustering. This immuneACCESS table, as held by TCRdb, lists in-frame sequences with V and J called but not all clones. Of the missing ones, under half trace to an unresolved V gene in checked studies; the others have no known cause. Clonal size and the V and J genes are those of that table, whereas D and trimming came from the DNA. Counted in this sample were fewer than 90,000 clones; approximately 80% of them appeared once. 6.5% to 7% of the sample belongs to the ten largest clones.

From a lookup of the germline V gene (reference sequence), CDR1 and CDR2 are SEHNR and FQNEAQ. From its cysteine to its phenylalanine, the CDR3 spans 15 amino acids. The CDR3 DNA has 45 bases and is translated from base 1. From V the trimming removes 7 bases and from J it removes 4 bases, while the gene matches leave 7 bases of the junction unaccounted for. The receptor comes from a human donor in good health. The sample consisted of PBMCs. The chain uses TRBV7-9 and TRBJ2-2, with TRBD2 identical over 9 junction bases. The CDR3 here reads CASIVTSGSTGELFF. The nucleotides read TGTGCCAGCATCGTGACTAGCGGCTCCACCGGGGAGCTGTTTTTT.